This TCR beta chain was recorded in a study of human T cells and chemical hapten exposure. Time point noted: patch test 1, 2 weeks after DPC sensitization. Sample treatment: therapeutic diphenylcyclopropenone sensitization with weekly scalp DPC. Alopecia patients, 18 to 70 years old and DPC-suitable, served as donors. In germline, CDR1 is MNHNY, CDR2 SVGAGI (reference sequence). V lost 0 bases and J 0 bases, leaving 9 bases between the germline ends. The CDR3 is 15 amino acids. Via MiXCR, TCRdb re-called the RACE reads, giving one row per CDR3 protein. This table has around 150,000 distinct CDR3 sequences, about 14% appearing once. This clonotype was counted between two and nine times.

The chain combines TRBV6-6 with TRBJ2-7; tentative D call: TRBD1 (6 bases). This clonotype originated in a woman aged 30 to 39 with alopecia areata. Some clones in this sample may be carry-over from other donors' samples. The specimen was whole blood, collected in connection with sensitization to the hapten diphenylcyclopropenone (DPC). The CDR3 region is CASSYSGASSYEQYF. The CDR3 bases are TGTGCCAGCAGTTACTCGGGGGCATCCTCCTACGAGCAGTACTTC.